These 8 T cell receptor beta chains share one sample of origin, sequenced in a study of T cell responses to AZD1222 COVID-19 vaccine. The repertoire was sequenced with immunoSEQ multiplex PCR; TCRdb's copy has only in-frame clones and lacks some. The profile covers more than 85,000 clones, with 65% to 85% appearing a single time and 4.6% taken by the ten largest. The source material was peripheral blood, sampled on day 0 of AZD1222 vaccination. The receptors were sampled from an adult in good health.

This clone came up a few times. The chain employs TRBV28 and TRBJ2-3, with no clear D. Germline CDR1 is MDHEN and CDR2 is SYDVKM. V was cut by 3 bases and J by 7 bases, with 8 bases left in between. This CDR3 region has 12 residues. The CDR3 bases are TGTGCCAGCAGTTTGGTCGGATATACGCAGTATTTT. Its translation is CASSLVGYTQYF.

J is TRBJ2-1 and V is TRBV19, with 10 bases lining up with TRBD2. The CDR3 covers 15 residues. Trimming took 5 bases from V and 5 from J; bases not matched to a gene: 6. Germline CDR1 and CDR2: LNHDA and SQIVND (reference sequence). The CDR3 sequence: CASSLRTSGNNEQFF. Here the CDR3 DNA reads TGTGCCAGTAGTCTCCGCACTAGCGGGAACAATGAGCAGTTCTTC.

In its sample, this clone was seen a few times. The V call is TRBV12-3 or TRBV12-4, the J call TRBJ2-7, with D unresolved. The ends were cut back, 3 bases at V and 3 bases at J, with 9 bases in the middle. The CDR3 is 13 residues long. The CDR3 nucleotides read TGTGCCAGCAGTTTTCGACGGCGCTACGAGCAGTACTTC. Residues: CASSFRRRYEQYF.

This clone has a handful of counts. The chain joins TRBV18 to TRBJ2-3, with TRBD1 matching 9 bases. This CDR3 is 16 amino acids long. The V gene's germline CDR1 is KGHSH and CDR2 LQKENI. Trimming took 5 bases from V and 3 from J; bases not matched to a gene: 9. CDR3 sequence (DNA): TGTGCCAGCTCAAGCTCGACAGGGGGTGGGACAGATACGCAGTATTTT. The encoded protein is CASSSSTGGGTDTQYF.

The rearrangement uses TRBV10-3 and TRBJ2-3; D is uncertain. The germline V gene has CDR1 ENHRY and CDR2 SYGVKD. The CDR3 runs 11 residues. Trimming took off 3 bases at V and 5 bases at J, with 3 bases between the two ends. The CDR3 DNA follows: TGTGCCATCAGTGACGGAGATACGCAGTATTTT. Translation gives CAISDGDTQYF.

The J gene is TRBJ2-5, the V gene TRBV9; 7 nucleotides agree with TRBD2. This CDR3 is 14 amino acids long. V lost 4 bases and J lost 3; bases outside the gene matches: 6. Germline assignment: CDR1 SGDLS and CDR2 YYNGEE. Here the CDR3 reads CASSSQAGEETQYF. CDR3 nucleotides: TGTGCCAGCAGCTCTCAGGCGGGGGAAGAGACCCAGTACTTC.

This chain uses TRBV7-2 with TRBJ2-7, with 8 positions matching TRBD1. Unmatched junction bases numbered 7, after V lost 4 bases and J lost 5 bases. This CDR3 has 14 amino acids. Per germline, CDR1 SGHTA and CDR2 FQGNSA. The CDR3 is CASSSDRGLNEQYF. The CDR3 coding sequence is TGTGCCAGCAGCTCCGACAGGGGTTTGAACGAGCAGTACTTC.

CDR3 bases: TGCGCCATGAAGCGGGGCCAAGAGACCCAGTACTTC. This translates into CAMKRGQETQYF. J is TRBJ2-5 and V is TRBV10-1, with TRBD2 matching over 7 bases. Unmatched junction bases numbered 3, after V lost 10 bases and J lost 1 base. Germline V CDR1 and CDR2: WNHNN, SYGVQD (reference sequence). The CDR3 consists of 12 residues.